This passage covers 2 T cell receptor beta chains from one sample sequenced in a study of T cell changes during pregnancy in multiple sclerosis. Profiled with immunoSEQ multiplex PCR; TCRdb holds only in-frame clones, not every one. The sample records around 78,000 clones, 91% being singletons. The input for sequencing was peripheral blood, taken in the third trimester of pregnancy. The receptors originated from a female donor in good health, enrolled as a control in a pregnancy study.

The chain links TRBV30 to TRBJ1-6; 8 nucleotides line up with TRBD1. V dropped 3 bases and J dropped 6; count of bases not matched to a gene: 10. This CDR3 is 16 amino acids long. CDR1 is GTSNPN and CDR2 is SVGIG in the germline V gene (reference sequence). CDR3 bases: TGTGCCTGGAGCCCAATCCAGGGGGCGGGTAATTCACCCCTCCACTTT. Protein: CAWSPIQGAGNSPLHF.

The V call is TRBV28, the J call TRBJ1-6, with D unresolved. V gave up 3 bases and J gave up 5 bases, with 8 bases separating them. This CDR3 has 14 amino acids. Germline assignment: CDR1 MDHEN and CDR2 SYDVKM. This CDR3 is CASSFYANNSPLHF. The CDR3 coding sequence is TGTGCCAGCAGTTTTTACGCGAATAATTCACCCCTCCACTTT. Full variable domain (outside the CDR3, taken from reference TRBV28 and TRBJ1-6): DVKVTQSSRYLVKRTGEKVFLECVQDMDHENMFWYRQDPGLGLRLIYFSYDVKMKEKGDIPEGYSVSREKKERFSLILESASTNQTSMYLCASSFYANNSPLHFGNGTRLTVT.